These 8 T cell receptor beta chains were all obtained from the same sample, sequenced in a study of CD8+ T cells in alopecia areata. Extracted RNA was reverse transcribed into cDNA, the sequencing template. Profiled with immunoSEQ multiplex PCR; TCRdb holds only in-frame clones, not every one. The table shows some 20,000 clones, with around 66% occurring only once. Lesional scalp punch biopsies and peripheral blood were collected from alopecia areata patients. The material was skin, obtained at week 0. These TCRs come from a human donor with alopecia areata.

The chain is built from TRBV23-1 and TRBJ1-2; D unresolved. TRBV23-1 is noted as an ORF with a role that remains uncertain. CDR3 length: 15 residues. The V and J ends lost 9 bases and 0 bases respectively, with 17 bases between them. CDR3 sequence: CASQSLLQSNYGYTF. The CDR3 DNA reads TGCGCCAGTCAGTCCTTGTTACAGTCTAACTATGGCTACACCTTC.

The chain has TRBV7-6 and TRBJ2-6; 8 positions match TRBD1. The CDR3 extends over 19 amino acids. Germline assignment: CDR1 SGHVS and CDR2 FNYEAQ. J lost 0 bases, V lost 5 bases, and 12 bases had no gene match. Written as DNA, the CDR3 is TGTGCCAGCAGCCCCGTTCCGGGACAGGTTCGCTCTGGGGCCAACGTCCTGACTTTC. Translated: CASSPVPGQVRSGANVLTF.

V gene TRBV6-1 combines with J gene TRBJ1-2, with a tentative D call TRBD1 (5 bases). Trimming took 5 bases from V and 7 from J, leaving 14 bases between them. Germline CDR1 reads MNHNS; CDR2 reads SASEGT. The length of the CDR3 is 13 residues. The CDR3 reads CASSPRQRGGYTF. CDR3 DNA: TGTGCCAGCAGTCCACGACAGCGGGGTGGCTACACCTTC.

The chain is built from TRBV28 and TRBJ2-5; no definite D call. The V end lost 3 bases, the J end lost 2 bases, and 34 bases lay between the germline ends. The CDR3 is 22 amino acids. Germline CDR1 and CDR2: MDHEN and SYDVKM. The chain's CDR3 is CASSFPPFGRLWQTETQETQYF. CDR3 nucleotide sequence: TGTGCCAGCAGTTTTCCCCCTTTTGGCCGACTGTGGCAGACTGAGACGCAAGAGACCCAGTACTTC.

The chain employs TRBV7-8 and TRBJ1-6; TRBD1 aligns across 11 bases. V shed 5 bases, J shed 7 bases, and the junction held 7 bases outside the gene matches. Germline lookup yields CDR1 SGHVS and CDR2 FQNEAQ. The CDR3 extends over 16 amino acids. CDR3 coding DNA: TGTGCCAGCAGCCGAGGGACAGGGGGACCCAATTCACCCCTCCACTTT. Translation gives CASSRGTGGPNSPLHF.

The CDR3 region has the DNA TGTGCCAGCAGTTACTGGGGGAACACTGAAGCTTTCTTT. Protein product: CASSYWGNTEAFF. V is TRBV6-5 and J is TRBJ1-1; unclear D gene. Trimming stripped 1 base from V and 1 base from J, with 4 bases between. The CDR3 length is 13 residues. Per germline, CDR1 MNHEY and CDR2 SVGAGI.

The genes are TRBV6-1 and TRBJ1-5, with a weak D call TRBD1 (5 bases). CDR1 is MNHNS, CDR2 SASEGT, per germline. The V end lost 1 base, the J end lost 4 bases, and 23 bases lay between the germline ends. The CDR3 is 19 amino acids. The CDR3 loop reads CASSEGALGWQGRNQPQHF. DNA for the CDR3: TGTGCCAGCAGTGAAGGCGCGTTGGGGTGGCAGGGTAGAAATCAGCCCCAGCATTTT.

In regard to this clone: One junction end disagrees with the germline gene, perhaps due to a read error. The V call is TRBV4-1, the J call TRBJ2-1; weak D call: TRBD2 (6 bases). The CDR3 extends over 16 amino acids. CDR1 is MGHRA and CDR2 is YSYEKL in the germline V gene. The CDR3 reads CASSQDLLAFYNEQFF. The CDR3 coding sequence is TGTGCCAGCAGCCAAGACCTTCTAGCGTTCTACAATGAGCAGTTCTTC.